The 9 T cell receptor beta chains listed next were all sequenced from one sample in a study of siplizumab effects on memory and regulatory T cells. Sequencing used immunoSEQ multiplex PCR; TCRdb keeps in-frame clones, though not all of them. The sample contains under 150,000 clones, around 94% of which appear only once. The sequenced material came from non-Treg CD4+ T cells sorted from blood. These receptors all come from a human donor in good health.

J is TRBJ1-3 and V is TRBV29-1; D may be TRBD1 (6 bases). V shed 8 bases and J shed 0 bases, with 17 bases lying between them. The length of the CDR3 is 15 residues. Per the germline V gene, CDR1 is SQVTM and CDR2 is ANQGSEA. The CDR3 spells CSIWMDRNSGNTIYF. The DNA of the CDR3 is TGCAGCATATGGATGGACAGAAACTCTGGAAACACCATATATTTT.

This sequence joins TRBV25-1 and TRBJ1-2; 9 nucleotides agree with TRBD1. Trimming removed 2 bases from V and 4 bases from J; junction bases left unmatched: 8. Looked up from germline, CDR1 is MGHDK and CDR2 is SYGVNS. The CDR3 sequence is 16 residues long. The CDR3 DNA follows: TGTGCCAGCAGTGAAGGGGCGGGACAGGGAGTCTATGGCTACACCTTC. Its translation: CASSEGAGQGVYGYTF.

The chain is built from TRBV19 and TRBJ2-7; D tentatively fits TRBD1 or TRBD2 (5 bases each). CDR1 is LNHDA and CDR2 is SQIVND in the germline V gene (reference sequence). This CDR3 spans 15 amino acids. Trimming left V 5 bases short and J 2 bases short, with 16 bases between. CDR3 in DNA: TGTGCCAGTAGTTCTCGGGACCTCGGAACCTACGAGCAGTACTTC. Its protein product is CASSSRDLGTYEQYF. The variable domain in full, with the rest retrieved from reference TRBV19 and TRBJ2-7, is DGGITQSPKYLFRKEGQNVTLSCEQNLNHDAMYWYRQDPGQGLRLIYYSQIVNDFQKGDIAEGYSVSREKKESFPLTVTSAQKNPTAFYLCASSSRDLGTYEQYFGPGTRLTVT.

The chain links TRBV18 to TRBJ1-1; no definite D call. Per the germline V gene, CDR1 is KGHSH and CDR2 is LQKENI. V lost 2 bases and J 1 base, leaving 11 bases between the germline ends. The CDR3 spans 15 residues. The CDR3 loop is CASSPRTTANTEAFF. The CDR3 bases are TGTGCCAGCTCACCAAGGACGACCGCGAACACTGAAGCTTTCTTT.

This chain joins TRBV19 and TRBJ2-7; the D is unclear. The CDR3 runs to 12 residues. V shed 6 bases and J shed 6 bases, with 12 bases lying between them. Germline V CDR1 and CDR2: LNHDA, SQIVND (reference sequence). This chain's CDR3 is CASRAALGEQYF. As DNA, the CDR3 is TGTGCCAGTAGAGCTGCTCTGGGCGAGCAGTACTTC.

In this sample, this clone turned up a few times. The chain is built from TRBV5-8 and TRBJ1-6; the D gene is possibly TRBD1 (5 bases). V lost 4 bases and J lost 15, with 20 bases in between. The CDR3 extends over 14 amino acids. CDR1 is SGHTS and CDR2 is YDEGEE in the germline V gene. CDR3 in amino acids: CASSARDGRWSLHF. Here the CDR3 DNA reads TGTGCCAGCAGCGCCCGGGACGGCCGTTGGAGCCTCCACTTT.

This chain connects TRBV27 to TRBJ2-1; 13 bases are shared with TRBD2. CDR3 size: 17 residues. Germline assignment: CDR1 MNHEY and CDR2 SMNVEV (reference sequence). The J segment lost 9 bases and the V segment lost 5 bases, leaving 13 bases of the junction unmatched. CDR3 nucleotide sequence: TGTGCCAGCAGTACTACTAGCGGGAGGGCCATGTTAACTGAGCAGTTCTTC. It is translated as CASSTTSGRAMLTEQFF.

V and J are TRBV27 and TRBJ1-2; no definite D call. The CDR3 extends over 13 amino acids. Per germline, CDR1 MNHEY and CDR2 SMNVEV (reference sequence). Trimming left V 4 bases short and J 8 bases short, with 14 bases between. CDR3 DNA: TGTGCCAGCAGTTCCCCAGGAGGGCGCGGCTACACCTTC. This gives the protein CASSSPGGRGYTF.

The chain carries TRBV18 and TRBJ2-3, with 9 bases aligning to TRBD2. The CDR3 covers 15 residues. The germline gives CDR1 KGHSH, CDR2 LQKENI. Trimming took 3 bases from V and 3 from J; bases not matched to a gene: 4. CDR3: CASSPIAGVTDTQYF. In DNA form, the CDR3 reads TGTGCCAGCTCACCTATAGCGGGAGTAACAGATACGCAGTATTTT.